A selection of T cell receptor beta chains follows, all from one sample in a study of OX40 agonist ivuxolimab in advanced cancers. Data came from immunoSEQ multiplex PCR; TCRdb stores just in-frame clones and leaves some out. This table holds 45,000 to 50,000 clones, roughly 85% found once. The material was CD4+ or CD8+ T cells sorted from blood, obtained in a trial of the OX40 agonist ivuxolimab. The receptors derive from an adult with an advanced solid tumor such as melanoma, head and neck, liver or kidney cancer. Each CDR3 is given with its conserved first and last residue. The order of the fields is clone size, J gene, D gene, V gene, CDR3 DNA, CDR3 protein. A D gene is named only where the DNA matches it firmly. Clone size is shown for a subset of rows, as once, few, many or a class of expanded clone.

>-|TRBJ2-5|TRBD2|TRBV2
TGTGCCAGCAGTGATGGGGGAGGGACCCAAGAGACCCAGTACTTC
CASSDGGGTQETQYF
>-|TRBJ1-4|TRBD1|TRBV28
TGTGCCAGCAGTTCCACCCGGGACAGCAATGAAAAACTGTTTTTT
CASSSTRDSNEKLFF
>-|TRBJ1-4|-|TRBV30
TGTGCCTGGAGTTTGGGTGGAGTCCCCCATGAAAAACTGTTTTTT
CAWSLGGVPHEKLFF
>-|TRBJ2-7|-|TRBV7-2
TGTGCCAGCAGCTTTTACTTAAGCTCCTACGAGCAGTACTTC
CASSFYLSSYEQYF
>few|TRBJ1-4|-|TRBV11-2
TGTGCCAGCAGTGGGGGGGAGAATGAAAAACTGTTTTTT
CASSGGENEKLFF
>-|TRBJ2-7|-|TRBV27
TGTGCCAGCAGTTTGGAAGCGGGCAGCTCCTACGAGCAGTACTTC
CASSLEAGSSYEQYF
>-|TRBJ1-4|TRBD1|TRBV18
TGTGCCAGCTCGGCGGGACAGCAGGGTGAAAAACTGTTTTTT
CASSAGQQGEKLFF
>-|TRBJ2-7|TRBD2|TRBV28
TGTGCCAGCTCATCCGTAGCGGGAGGGATATACGAGCAGTACTTC
CASSSVAGGIYEQYF
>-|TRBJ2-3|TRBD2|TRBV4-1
TGCGCCAGCAGCGAAGGGCTAGCGGGACCCACAGATACGCAGTATTTT
CASSEGLAGPTDTQYF
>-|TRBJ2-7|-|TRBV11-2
TGTGCCAGCAGCTCGACACAACGAACCTACGAGCAGTACTTC
CASSSTQRTYEQYF
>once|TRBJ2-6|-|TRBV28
TGTGCCAGCAGTACCAGGGCCAACGTCCTGACTTTC
CASSTRANVLTF
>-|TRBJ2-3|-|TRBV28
TGTGCCAGCAGTACCAGGGCCAACACAGATACGCAGTATTTT
CASSTRANTDTQYF
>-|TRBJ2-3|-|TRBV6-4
TGTGCCAGCAGTGCCGGTAGGACAGGCACAGATACGCAGTATTTT
CASSAGRTGTDTQYF
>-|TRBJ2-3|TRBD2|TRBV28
TGTGCCAGCAGTCCCCCTAGCGGGAGCACAGATACGCAGTATTTT
CASSPPSGSTDTQYF
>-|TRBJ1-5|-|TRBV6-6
TGTGCCAGCAGTAACCCGACAGGACTACATCAGCCCCAGCATTTT
CASSNPTGLHQPQHF
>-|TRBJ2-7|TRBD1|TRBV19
TGTGCCAGTAGCTCGGCTGGGACAGGACCCTACGAGCAGTACTTC
CASSSAGTGPYEQYF
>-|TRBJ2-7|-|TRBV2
TGTGCCAGCAGTGTAGACAGGCGAAGCTCCTACGAGCAGTACTTC
CASSVDRRSSYEQYF
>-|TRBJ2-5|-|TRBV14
TGTGCCAGCAGCCAAGAAGGGATCTACCAAGAGACCCAGTACTTC
CASSQEGIYQETQYF
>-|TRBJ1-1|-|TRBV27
TGTGCCAGCAGTAAGGGACAACTGAACACTGAAGCTTTCTTT
CASSKGQLNTEAFF
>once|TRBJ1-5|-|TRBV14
TGTGCCAGCAGCCAACGAGGCACAGGGCAGCCCCAGCATTTT
CASSQRGTGQPQHF
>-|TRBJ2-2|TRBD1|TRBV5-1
TGCGCCAGCAGCGGACAGGGGTCGAACACCGGGGAGCTGTTTTTT
CASSGQGSNTGELFF
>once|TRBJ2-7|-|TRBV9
TGTGCCAGCAGCCCACACCGGGGTTTTTACGAGCAGTACTTC
CASSPHRGFYEQYF
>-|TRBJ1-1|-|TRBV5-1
TGCGCCAGCAGCTTTGCCAGGGACACTGAAGCTTTCTTT
CASSFARDTEAFF
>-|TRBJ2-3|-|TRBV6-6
TGTGCCAGCAGTTACTCCGCCGGGTTTGGAGATACGCAGTATTTT
CASSYSAGFGDTQYF